The rows below give T cell receptor beta chains drawn from one sample of a study of control samples from healthy donors and cancer patients. Some clones are missing from TCRdb's copy, which holds only in-frame ones; the method was immunoSEQ multiplex PCR. The sample consists of 50,000 or so clones, approximately 86% of them appearing once. The sequenced sample consisted of blood. Receptor source: a man aged 50 to 59 in good health. Both conserved end residues are part of each CDR3. Each record gives: J gene, V gene, clone size, D gene, CDR3 DNA, CDR3 protein. D genes are given only for firm matches. Clone size, where shown, is once, few, many, or a class for clones that have expanded.

j_call: TRBJ2-7
v_call: TRBV18
clone_size: .
d_call: TRBD2
cdr3_nt: TGTGCCAGCTCACCAGGGGCTAGCGGGTCCTACGAGCAGTACTTC
cdr3_aa: CASSPGASGSYEQYF

j_call: TRBJ1-5
v_call: TRBV24-1
clone_size: .
d_call: .
cdr3_nt: TGTGCCACCAGTGATTCTGACAGATTCAATCAGCCCCAGCATTTT
cdr3_aa: CATSDSDRFNQPQHF

j_call: TRBJ2-1
v_call: TRBV27
clone_size: .
d_call: TRBD2
cdr3_nt: TGTGCCAGCAGTGACGGGACTAGCGGGCTCGACAATGAGCAGTTCTTC
cdr3_aa: CASSDGTSGLDNEQFF

j_call: TRBJ2-3
v_call: TRBV3-1/TRBV3-2
clone_size: once
d_call: .
cdr3_nt: TGTGCCAGCAGCCAAGGGCCCGATACGCAGTATTTT
cdr3_aa: CASSQGPDTQYF

j_call: TRBJ2-5
v_call: TRBV29-1
clone_size: once
d_call: .
cdr3_nt: TGCAGCGTTGAGGCCTTCGAGGGGGAGACCCAGTACTTC
cdr3_aa: CSVEAFEGETQYF

j_call: TRBJ2-7
v_call: TRBV6-2/TRBV6-3
clone_size: once
d_call: TRBD1
cdr3_nt: TGTGCCAGCAGTTACAGGGGACAGAATTACGAGCAGTACTTC
cdr3_aa: CASSYRGQNYEQYF

j_call: TRBJ2-7
v_call: TRBV4-1
clone_size: .
d_call: .
cdr3_nt: TGCGCCAGCAGCCAGAGGGAAATGAGAGGGGGCGAGCAGTACTTC
cdr3_aa: CASSQREMRGGEQYF

j_call: TRBJ2-1
v_call: TRBV5-1
clone_size: .
d_call: .
cdr3_nt: TGCGCCAGCAGCCGGACAGACAATGAGCAGTTCTTC
cdr3_aa: CASSRTDNEQFF

j_call: TRBJ2-4
v_call: TRBV6-1
clone_size: .
d_call: .
cdr3_nt: TGTGCCAGCAGTGGAGGTCCCCCAGGGGCCAAAAACATTCAGTACTTC
cdr3_aa: CASSGGPPGAKNIQYF

j_call: TRBJ1-5
v_call: TRBV6-5
clone_size: few
d_call: .
cdr3_nt: TGTGCCAGCAGGCAAGGGAGCAATCAGCCCCAGCATTTT
cdr3_aa: CASRQGSNQPQHF

j_call: TRBJ2-7
v_call: TRBV27
clone_size: few
d_call: TRBD2
cdr3_nt: TGTGCCAGCAGTACAAGGTGGGAGGGCCTCTCCTACGAGCAGTACTTC
cdr3_aa: CASSTRWEGLSYEQYF

j_call: TRBJ2-1
v_call: TRBV30
clone_size: .
d_call: .
cdr3_nt: TGTGCCTGGAGTGTTAGCGGATTCTCCTACAATGAGCAGTTCTTC
cdr3_aa: CAWSVSGFSYNEQFF

j_call: TRBJ2-7
v_call: TRBV7-2
clone_size: .
d_call: .
cdr3_nt: TGTGCCAGCAGCCTTAACAGGGCCTACGAGCAGTACTTC
cdr3_aa: CASSLNRAYEQYF

j_call: TRBJ2-7
v_call: TRBV7-2
clone_size: once
d_call: .
cdr3_nt: TGTGCCAGCAGCCAACAGCCAGGTCCCTACGAGCAGTACTTC
cdr3_aa: CASSQQPGPYEQYF

j_call: TRBJ2-7
v_call: TRBV9
clone_size: .
d_call: TRBD2
cdr3_nt: TGTGCCAGCAGCGGGACTAGCGGAGGGCGCAACGAGCAGTACTTC
cdr3_aa: CASSGTSGGRNEQYF

j_call: TRBJ2-3
v_call: TRBV28
clone_size: .
d_call: TRBD1
cdr3_nt: TGTGCCAGCAGTTCGGGACAGAGCACAGATACGCAGTATTTT
cdr3_aa: CASSSGQSTDTQYF